The 5 T cell receptor beta chains given below trace back to one sample, sequenced in a study of blood T cell repertoires in COVID-19 (dated by TCRdb to the early 2020s). Library generation was performed with the immunoSEQ multiplex PCR assay. TCRdb took this table from immuneACCESS and kept in-frame rearrangements with V and J called. Such tables lack part of the clones; where checked against another copy, unresolved V genes explain under half of the gap, and the rest is unexplained. For this sample there are hundreds of thousands of clones; approximately 86% appear just once. Of the sample, 4.1% falls within the top ten clones. The sequenced material came from peripheral blood. All receptors derive from a woman aged 45-65 years with active or convalescent COVID-19.

V is TRBV18 and J is TRBJ1-1; D might be TRBD1 (5 bases). Trimming shortened V by 6 bases and J by 0 bases, and 17 bases separated the two germline ends. The CDR3 has 16 amino acids. The germline gives CDR1 KGHSH, CDR2 LQKENI. As DNA, the CDR3 is TGTGCCAGCTCCATATACCCACAGGTGATGAACACTGAAGCTTTCTTT. This gives the protein CASSIYPQVMNTEAFF.

This chain connects TRBV7-2 to TRBJ1-1; a possible D gene is TRBD1 (5 bases). This CDR3 spans 13 amino acids. Trimming stripped 7 bases from V and 1 base from J, with 10 bases between. Germline CDR1 SGHTA, CDR2 FQGNSA. The CDR3 protein is CASNVDRNTEAFF. The CDR3 DNA sequence: TGTGCCAGCAATGTCGACAGGAACACTGAAGCTTTCTTT.

The chain recombines TRBV7-9 with TRBJ2-1, with TRBD2 matching over 13 bases. Trimming at V came to 2 bases and at J to 8 bases, leaving 6 bases not matched to a gene. This CDR3 is built from 16 residues. Germline assignment: CDR1 SEHNR and CDR2 FQNEAQ (reference sequence). The CDR3 DNA sequence: TGTGCCAGCAGCTTAATCTCACTAGCGGGAGGGGATGAGCAGTTCTTC. Amino acids: CASSLISLAGGDEQFF.

A few counts support this clone. This chain connects TRBV2 to TRBJ2-3; D may be TRBD1 (6 bases). V was cut by 5 bases and J by 5 bases, with 11 bases left in between. The CDR3 runs to 13 residues. Germline CDR1 reads SNHLY; CDR2 reads FYNNEI. CDR3: CASSYTGIDTQYF. The CDR3, as DNA: TGTGCCAGCAGTTATACAGGGATAGATACGCAGTATTTT.

The J gene is TRBJ2-7, the V gene TRBV10-2; the match to TRBD1 covers 8 bases. J lost 3 bases, V lost 6 bases, and 1 base had no gene match. The CDR3 sequence is 12 residues long. Germline V CDR1 and CDR2: WSHSY, SAAADI. In nucleotides, the CDR3 is TGCGCCAGCAGAGGACAGGGCTACGAGCAGTACTTC. The encoded protein is CASRGQGYEQYF.